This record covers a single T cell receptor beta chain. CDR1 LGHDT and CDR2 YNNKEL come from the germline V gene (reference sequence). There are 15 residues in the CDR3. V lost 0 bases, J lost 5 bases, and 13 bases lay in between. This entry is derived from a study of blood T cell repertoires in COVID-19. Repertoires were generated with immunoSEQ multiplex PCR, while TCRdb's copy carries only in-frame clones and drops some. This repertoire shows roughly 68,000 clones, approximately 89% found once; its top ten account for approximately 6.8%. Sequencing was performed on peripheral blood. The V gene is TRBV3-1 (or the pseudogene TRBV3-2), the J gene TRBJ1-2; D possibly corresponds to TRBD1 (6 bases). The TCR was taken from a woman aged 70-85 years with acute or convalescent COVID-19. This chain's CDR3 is CASSQDLGRGYGYTF. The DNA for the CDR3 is TGTGCCAGCAGCCAAGATCTCGGCAGGGGATATGGCTACACCTTC.